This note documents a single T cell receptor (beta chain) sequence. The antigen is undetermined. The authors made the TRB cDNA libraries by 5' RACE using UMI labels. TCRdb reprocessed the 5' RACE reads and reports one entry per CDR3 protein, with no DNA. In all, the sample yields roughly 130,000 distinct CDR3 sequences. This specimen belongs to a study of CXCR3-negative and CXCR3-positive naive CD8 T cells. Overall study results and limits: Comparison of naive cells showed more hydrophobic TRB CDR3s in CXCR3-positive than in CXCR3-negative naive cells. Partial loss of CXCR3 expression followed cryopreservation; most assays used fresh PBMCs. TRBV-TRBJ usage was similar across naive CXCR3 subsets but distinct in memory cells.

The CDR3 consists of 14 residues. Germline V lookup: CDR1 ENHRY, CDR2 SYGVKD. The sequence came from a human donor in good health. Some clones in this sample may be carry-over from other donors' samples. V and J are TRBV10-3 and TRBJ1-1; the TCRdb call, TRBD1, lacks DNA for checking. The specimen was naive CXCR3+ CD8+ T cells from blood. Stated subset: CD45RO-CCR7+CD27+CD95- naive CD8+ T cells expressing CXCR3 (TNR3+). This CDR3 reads CAISDTTGNTEAFF.